This T cell receptor (beta chain) was captured in a study of human CD8 memory T cell subsets. TCR beta libraries were made by UMI-labeled 5' RACE. Each CDR3 protein gets one entry in TCRdb, which reprocessed the 5' RACE reads and gives no DNA. The sample has fewer than 20,000 distinct CDR3 sequences; the top ten hold approximately 6%. Buffy coats of healthy donors supplied the PBMC. The sequence came from a human donor in good health. The specimen sequenced was CD8+ stem-like memory T cells (TSCM and TCM) sorted from PBMCs. Subset of the sample: stem-like memory CD8 T cells (TSTEM), CCR7+ PD-1- TIGIT-.

CDR3 sequence reads: CASSEIQGDEQYF. The rearrangement links TRBV6-1 to TRBJ2-7; TCRdb designates TRBD1, a call that cannot be tested without DNA. Per the germline V gene, CDR1 is MNHNS and CDR2 is SASEGT. This CDR3 is built from 13 residues.